These T cell receptor beta chains were read from a single sample in a study of T-cell reconstitution after alpha-beta-depleted transplantation in children. TCRdb processed the PCR reads anew with MiXCR; each CDR3 protein has one entry. This table holds around 300,000 distinct CDR3 sequences, more than 20% found once. The source material was PBMCs, mostly from graft donor cells, sampled 180 days after TCRalphabeta/CD19-depleted stem cell transplant. The receptors stem from a male patient younger than 18 who had a stem cell transplant for acute lymphoblastic leukemia, so the T cells may come from the graft donor. CDR3s include the opening cysteine and the closing phenylalanine or tryptophan. A D gene is named only where the DNA matches it firmly. Clone size is stated in some rows and not others, as once, few, many or a class when expanded.

cdr3_length clone_size j_call d_call v_call cdr3_nt cdr3_aa
11 - TRBJ2-7 - TRBV20-1 TGCAGTGCTATACTGCGCTACGAGCAGTACTTC CSAILRYEQYF
14 - TRBJ1-1 TRBD1 TRBV5-1 TGCGCCAGCAGCCCGGACAGGCCCATCGCTGAAGCTTTCTTT CASSPDRPIAEAFF
11 - TRBJ1-2 - TRBV2 TGTGCCAGCAGTGGGGCGTGGGGCTACACCTTC CASSGAWGYTF
17 - TRBJ2-5 - TRBV4-1 TGCGCCAGCAGCCAAGTAGGCCTAGCGACCCTCCAAGAGACCCAGTACTTC CASSQVGLATLQETQYF
15 few TRBJ2-1 - TRBV12-3/TRBV12-4 TGTGCCAGCAGTTTGGAAGCTCTGATTACCAATGAGCAGTTCTTC CASSLEALITNEQFF
16 many TRBJ2-7 - TRBV7-6 TGTGCCAGCAGCTCTAGCCTCCGTGGGGGCACCTACGAGCAGTACTTC CASSSSLRGGTYEQYF
14 many TRBJ2-7 TRBD1 TRBV5-1 TGCGCCAGCAGCTCGGGACAGGTCTCCTACGAGCAGTACTTC CASSSGQVSYEQYF
17 few TRBJ2-5 TRBD2 TRBV2 TGTGCCAGCAGTGAAGCGCTTATAGCGGGTTACCAAGAGACCCAGTACTTC CASSEALIAGYQETQYF
15 few TRBJ2-2 TRBD2 TRBV10-2 TGCGCCACCGAGCCGGGACTAGCGGGAACCGGGGAGCTGTTTTTT CATEPGLAGTGELFF
14 - TRBJ1-1 - TRBV14 TGTGCCAGCGCGACCGGGACACCGAACACTGAAGCTTTCTTT CASATGTPNTEAFF
17 few TRBJ2-1 - TRBV20-1 TGCAGTGCTAGGGTGTGGTGGGTCGGGAGAGCCTACAATGAGCAGTTCTTC CSARVWWVGRAYNEQFF
15 many TRBJ2-3 TRBD2 TRBV5-1 TGCGCCAGCAGCTTAACTAGCGGGAGTAGAGATACGCAGTATTTT CASSLTSGSRDTQYF
16 - TRBJ1-3 - TRBV24-1 TGTGCCACCAGTGACCCTCATCGGGGGTCTGGAAACACCATATATTTT CATSDPHRGSGNTIYF
14 few TRBJ1-1 TRBD1 TRBV5-1 TGCGCCAGCAGCACCGACAGGGGCCACACTGAAGCTTTCTTT CASSTDRGHTEAFF
15 few TRBJ2-3 - TRBV6-5 TGTGCCAGCAGTTCCCGCGCCTGGTGGGCAGATACGCAGTATTTT CASSSRAWWADTQYF
13 - TRBJ2-2 - TRBV7-8 TGTGCCAGCAGCTCCCGCAACACCGGGGAGCTGTTTTTT CASSSRNTGELFF
18 - TRBJ2-1 TRBD2 TRBV11-1 TGTGCCAGCAGCTTAGCTGATTGGGCGGGAGACCCTCAAGCTGAGCAGTTCTTC CASSLADWAGDPQAEQFF
14 - TRBJ1-2 - TRBV15 TGTGCCACCAGCAGAGTGAGGGGGAACTATGGCTACACCTTC CATSRVRGNYGYTF
13 - TRBJ1-4 - TRBV29-1 TGCAGCGTTGAAACGGGACTGGAAGAAAAACTGTTTTTT CSVETGLEEKLFF
15 - TRBJ2-2 - TRBV5-1 TGCGCCAGCAGCTGGGGACTCCTCAACACCGGGGAGCTGTTTTTT CASSWGLLNTGELFF
16 - TRBJ2-3 TRBD1 TRBV5-1 TGCGCCAGCAACTTGGAGGACAGGGTTTACACAGATACGCAGTATTTT CASNLEDRVYTDTQYF
12 many TRBJ2-7 TRBD1 TRBV10-3 TGTGCCATCAAGGGACAGGGCCACGAGCAGTACTTC CAIKGQGHEQYF
15 - TRBJ1-6 TRBD1 TRBV5-4 TGTGCCAGCCGACCTTCCGGACAGGGTGATTCACCCCTCCACTTT CASRPSGQGDSPLHF
15 - TRBJ2-5 - TRBV24-1 TGTGCCACCAGTGAGGCCGGGACTTCTCAAGAGACCCAGTACTTC CATSEAGTSQETQYF
12 many TRBJ1-2 - TRBV5-1 TGCGCCAGCAGCCTGGACGGTTCAGGCTACACCTTC CASSLDGSGYTF
12 - TRBJ2-7 - TRBV29-1 TGCAGCGTTGGTGAGCGGTACTACGAGCAGTACTTC CSVGERYYEQYF
13 - TRBJ1-2 - TRBV15 TGTGCCACCAGCAGATCAGGGAACTATGGCTACACCTTC CATSRSGNYGYTF
17 - TRBJ1-6 TRBD1 TRBV4-1 TGCGCCAGCAGCCCGGGACAGGCGCCAACTTATAATTCACCCCTCCACTTT CASSPGQAPTYNSPLHF
15 - TRBJ1-3 - TRBV7-3 TGTGCCAGCAGCCAGTGGCAGGGTCCTGGAAACACCATATATTTT CASSQWQGPGNTIYF
15 many TRBJ2-7 TRBD2 TRBV12-3/TRBV12-4 TGTGCCAGCAGTTTGCTGCTAGCGGGAGGTTACGAGCAGTACTTC CASSLLLAGGYEQYF
18 few TRBJ1-5 TRBD1 TRBV11-1 TGTGCCAGCAGCTTAGTCGGGCGACAGGGGGTGAGCAATCAGCCCCAGCATTTT CASSLVGRQGVSNQPQHF
13 few TRBJ2-7 - TRBV4-1 TGCGCCAGCAGCCATTTACAGTCCTACGAGCAGTACTTC CASSHLQSYEQYF
16 few TRBJ2-7 TRBD1 TRBV4-1 TGCGCCAGCAGCCAAGGGGCCGGGACAGGGGGCGCTGGGCAGTACTTC CASSQGAGTGGAGQYF
14 - TRBJ1-2 TRBD1 TRBV5-5 TGTGCCAGCAGCTTGCAGAGGGGGCCGTATGGCTACACCTTC CASSLQRGPYGYTF
16 many TRBJ2-1 TRBD1 TRBV20-1 TGCAGTGCTCCTCCCCCGGACAGGGTTACCTACAATGAGCAGTTCTTC CSAPPPDRVTYNEQFF
14 - TRBJ2-6 - TRBV6-5 TGTGCCAGCAGTTACTCATATGGGGCCAACGTCCTGACTTTC CASSYSYGANVLTF
18 - TRBJ2-1 TRBD2 TRBV2 TGTGCCTTCTGTTTATCCGCTAGCGGGACAAGGTCCTACAATGAGCAGTTCTTC CAFCLSASGTRSYNEQFF
14 few TRBJ2-7 - TRBV5-1 TGCGCCAGCAGCTTACCGGGCGGCGTCTACGAGCAGTACTTC CASSLPGGVYEQYF
16 - TRBJ2-6 - TRBV5-1 TGCGCCAGCAGCTTGGCGGCGGTCTCTGGGGCCAACGTCCTGACTTTC CASSLAAVSGANVLTF
17 - TRBJ2-2 - TRBV27 TGTGCCAGCAGTCTATCCGACAGGTTCGCGAACACCGGGGAGCTGTTTTTT CASSLSDRFANTGELFF
14 - TRBJ2-1 - TRBV5-1 TGCGCCAGCAGCGCCCGTAGGGTTCCCCATGAGCAGTTCTTC CASSARRVPHEQFF
16 few TRBJ2-2 - TRBV6-2/TRBV6-3 TGTGCCAGCAGTACTCCCTTCACGGGCAACACCGGGGAGCTGTTTTTT CASSTPFTGNTGELFF
16 - TRBJ2-2 - TRBV20-1 TGCAGTGCTAGAGATCCGGGGCTAGCAAACACCGGGGAGCTGTTTTTT CSARDPGLANTGELFF
12 - TRBJ2-3 - TRBV6-5 TGTGCCAGCAGCTCCTTCACAGATACGCAGTATTTT CASSSFTDTQYF